This is a list of T cell receptor beta chains from one sample in a study of human T cells and chemical hapten exposure. Using its own MiXCR run on the RACE reads, TCRdb lists one record per CDR3 protein. The sample lists about 99,000 distinct CDR3 sequences; roughly 12% were seen once. Sequences were derived from whole blood, sampled in connection with sensitization to the hapten diphenylcyclopropenone (DPC). The receptors shown here come from a woman between 40 and 55 years old with alopecia areata. Some clones in this sample may be carry-over from other donors' samples. Each CDR3 is given with its conserved first and last residue. The order of the fields is V gene, clone size, J gene, D gene, CDR3 DNA, CDR3 protein. The D gene is left open where the match is weak. Part of the rows lack a size; the others show once, few, many or a class for expanded clones.

v_gene: TRBV29-1
abundance: -
j_gene: TRBJ2-2
d_gene: -
CDR3nt: TGCAGCGCTCGGGACGGGAACACCGGGGAGCTGTTTTTT
CDR3aa: CSARDGNTGELFF

v_gene: TRBV6-2/TRBV6-3
abundance: -
j_gene: TRBJ2-2
d_gene: -
CDR3nt: TGTGCCAGCACTAACGGGGTAGCCGACACCGGGGAGCTGTTTTTT
CDR3aa: CASTNGVADTGELFF

v_gene: TRBV24-1
abundance: many
j_gene: TRBJ2-1
d_gene: -
CDR3nt: TGTGCCACCAGTGATCCCCGGGCCGATGCGGGCTACAATGAGCAGTTCTTC
CDR3aa: CATSDPRADAGYNEQFF

v_gene: TRBV2
abundance: many
j_gene: TRBJ1-6
d_gene: -
CDR3nt: TGTGCCAGCACAGCCATGCAGGGAGCCAATTCACCCCTCCACTTT
CDR3aa: CASTAMQGANSPLHF

v_gene: TRBV28
abundance: many
j_gene: TRBJ1-6
d_gene: TRBD1
CDR3nt: TGTGCCAGCGCCGGGACAGGGGAAGGTGTTTCACCCCTCCACTTT
CDR3aa: CASAGTGEGVSPLHF

v_gene: TRBV7-9
abundance: many
j_gene: TRBJ2-1
d_gene: -
CDR3nt: TGTGCCAGCAGCTCACAACTAGCTCCTAGCTCCTACAATGAGCAGTTCTTC
CDR3aa: CASSSQLAPSSYNEQFF

v_gene: TRBV7-8
abundance: many
j_gene: TRBJ2-1
d_gene: -
CDR3nt: TGTGCCAGCAGCTTAGTTTCGGGGCAGTCCTACAATGAGCAGTTCTTC
CDR3aa: CASSLVSGQSYNEQFF

v_gene: TRBV7-2
abundance: -
j_gene: TRBJ2-7
d_gene: -
CDR3nt: TGTGCCAGCAGCAGGGGGTACTCCTACGAGCAGTACTTC
CDR3aa: CASSRGYSYEQYF

v_gene: TRBV2
abundance: few
j_gene: TRBJ2-1
d_gene: -
CDR3nt: TGTGCCAGCAGTGGGGGCGCGCTCTCCTACAATGAGCGGTTCTTC
CDR3aa: CASSGGALSYNERFF

v_gene: TRBV7-2
abundance: -
j_gene: TRBJ2-7
d_gene: -
CDR3nt: TGTGCCAGCAGCTTAGCGTCTAGCTCCTACGAGCAGTACTTC
CDR3aa: CASSLASSSYEQYF

v_gene: TRBV7-2
abundance: -
j_gene: TRBJ1-5
d_gene: -
CDR3nt: TGTGCCAGCAGCTTAGAGGTCGGTCAGCCCCAGCATTTT
CDR3aa: CASSLEVGQPQHF

v_gene: TRBV28
abundance: few
j_gene: TRBJ2-7
d_gene: TRBD2
CDR3nt: TGTGCCAGCAGTTCCCCCAGCGGGAGCTCCTACGAGCAGTACTTC
CDR3aa: CASSSPSGSSYEQYF

v_gene: TRBV29-1
abundance: -
j_gene: TRBJ2-2
d_gene: -
CDR3nt: TGCAGCGTTGGGGGGAACACCGGGGAGCTGTTTTTT
CDR3aa: CSVGGNTGELFF

v_gene: TRBV7-9
abundance: -
j_gene: TRBJ1-1
d_gene: -
CDR3nt: TGTGCCAGCAGCTTACAGGGAAGAGACACTGAAGCTTTCTTT
CDR3aa: CASSLQGRDTEAFF

v_gene: TRBV6-2/TRBV6-3
abundance: -
j_gene: TRBJ2-7
d_gene: -
CDR3nt: TGTGCCAGCAGCCGACGGGAAATTCCCTACGAGCAGTACTTC
CDR3aa: CASSRREIPYEQYF

v_gene: TRBV7-7
abundance: -
j_gene: TRBJ2-2
d_gene: -
CDR3nt: TGTGCTAGCAGCTTAGCGCAATTCGGGGAGCTGTTTTTT
CDR3aa: CASSLAQFGELFF

v_gene: TRBV6-1
abundance: few
j_gene: TRBJ1-5
d_gene: TRBD1
CDR3nt: TGTGCCAGCAAACAGGGGGGCAATCAGCCCCAGCATTTT
CDR3aa: CASKQGGNQPQHF

v_gene: TRBV10-3
abundance: -
j_gene: TRBJ1-2
d_gene: -
CDR3nt: TGTGCCATCAGTGGACAGAACTATGGCTACACCTTC
CDR3aa: CAISGQNYGYTF

v_gene: TRBV7-2
abundance: -
j_gene: TRBJ2-3
d_gene: -
CDR3nt: TGTGCCAGCAGCTTAGCGGGAACGTTCACAGATACGCAGTATTTT
CDR3aa: CASSLAGTFTDTQYF

v_gene: TRBV6-5
abundance: -
j_gene: TRBJ2-4
d_gene: TRBD1
CDR3nt: TGTGCCAGCAGTTACTCGACAGGGCTAGCCAAAAACATTCAGTACTTC
CDR3aa: CASSYSTGLAKNIQYF

v_gene: TRBV5-1
abundance: many
j_gene: TRBJ2-5
d_gene: TRBD1
CDR3nt: TGCGCCAGCAGTGGACAGGGGAAGACCCAGTACTTC
CDR3aa: CASSGQGKTQYF

v_gene: TRBV28
abundance: -
j_gene: TRBJ2-7
d_gene: -
CDR3nt: TGTGCCAGCAGAAACGTAGCGGTCTCCTACGAGCAGTACTTC
CDR3aa: CASRNVAVSYEQYF

v_gene: TRBV6-4
abundance: few
j_gene: TRBJ2-1
d_gene: TRBD2
CDR3nt: TGTGCCAGCAGTGACATAACTAGCGGGAGTAGTGAGCAGTTCTTC
CDR3aa: CASSDITSGSSEQFF

v_gene: TRBV7-9
abundance: -
j_gene: TRBJ2-5
d_gene: TRBD2
CDR3nt: TGTGCCAGCAGCTTAGCGGGAGGGCCTGAAGAGACCCAGTACTTC
CDR3aa: CASSLAGGPEETQYF

v_gene: TRBV20-1
abundance: -
j_gene: TRBJ2-3
d_gene: TRBD2
CDR3nt: TGCAGTGCGAGGACTAGCGGGAGGGCCGATACGCAGTATTTT
CDR3aa: CSARTSGRADTQYF

v_gene: TRBV27
abundance: -
j_gene: TRBJ2-7
d_gene: -
CDR3nt: TGTGCCAGCAGTTTAGGGAGCGGCTACGAGCAGTACTTC
CDR3aa: CASSLGSGYEQYF

v_gene: TRBV18
abundance: -
j_gene: TRBJ2-4
d_gene: TRBD1
CDR3nt: TGTGCCAGCTCACCACCTTGGACAGGGGGCGCGAACATTCAGTACTTC
CDR3aa: CASSPPWTGGANIQYF

v_gene: TRBV11-3
abundance: many
j_gene: TRBJ2-1
d_gene: TRBD2
CDR3nt: TGTGCCAGCAGCCCGGGGGGGACTAGAGGCAGCAATGAGCAGTTCTTC
CDR3aa: CASSPGGTRGSNEQFF

v_gene: TRBV11-1
abundance: -
j_gene: TRBJ2-7
d_gene: -
CDR3nt: TGTGCCAGCAGCTTAGACAGCAGACTCTCCTACGAGCAGTACTTC
CDR3aa: CASSLDSRLSYEQYF

v_gene: TRBV18
abundance: -
j_gene: TRBJ2-2
d_gene: -
CDR3nt: TGTGCCAGCTCACCACCCGCTAGCCCGAACACCGGGGAGCTGTTTTTT
CDR3aa: CASSPPASPNTGELFF

v_gene: TRBV5-1
abundance: few
j_gene: TRBJ2-5
d_gene: TRBD1
CDR3nt: TGCGCCAGCATCAAGTCGGGGACAGTCCAAGAGACCCAGTACTTC
CDR3aa: CASIKSGTVQETQYF

v_gene: TRBV6-5
abundance: few
j_gene: TRBJ2-7
d_gene: -
CDR3nt: TGTGCCAGCAGTTACTCTGAGCGGGCCTACGAGCAGTACTTC
CDR3aa: CASSYSERAYEQYF

v_gene: TRBV7-2
abundance: few
j_gene: TRBJ2-1
d_gene: TRBD2
CDR3nt: TGTGCCAGCAGCCCCTGGACTAGCGGGTATTACAATGAGCAGTTCTTC
CDR3aa: CASSPWTSGYYNEQFF

v_gene: TRBV28
abundance: many
j_gene: TRBJ2-7
d_gene: -
CDR3nt: TGTGCCAGGCCGCTGGGGGGTCTGCGCTACGAGCAGTACTTC
CDR3aa: CARPLGGLRYEQYF

v_gene: TRBV29-1
abundance: few
j_gene: TRBJ1-2
d_gene: -
CDR3nt: TGCAGCGTTCCTGCCTACTTAGAATATGGCTACACCTTC
CDR3aa: CSVPAYLEYGYTF

v_gene: TRBV7-3
abundance: many
j_gene: TRBJ2-2
d_gene: -
CDR3nt: TGTGCCAGCAGCTTAAGTACAACCGGGGAGCTGTTTTTT
CDR3aa: CASSLSTTGELFF

v_gene: TRBV9
abundance: -
j_gene: TRBJ1-6
d_gene: -
CDR3nt: TGTGCCAGCAGCGTAGATGGGACATACAATTCACCCCTCCACTTT
CDR3aa: CASSVDGTYNSPLHF

v_gene: TRBV9
abundance: -
j_gene: TRBJ2-5
d_gene: -
CDR3nt: TGTGCCAGCAGCTATAACGGGTGGGGAGGAAGGAACCAAGAGACCCAGTACTTC
CDR3aa: CASSYNGWGGRNQETQYF

v_gene: TRBV6-1
abundance: many
j_gene: TRBJ1-5
d_gene: TRBD1
CDR3nt: TGTGCCAGCAGAACTACAGGGGGGAGTCAGCCCCAGCATTTT
CDR3aa: CASRTTGGSQPQHF

v_gene: TRBV28
abundance: many
j_gene: TRBJ2-7
d_gene: TRBD2
CDR3nt: TGTGCCAGCAGGCGGGGCTCAGCGGGAGAGTACGAGCAGTACTTC
CDR3aa: CASRRGSAGEYEQYF

v_gene: TRBV20-1
abundance: many
j_gene: TRBJ2-1
d_gene: -
CDR3nt: TGCAGTGCTAGTTGGCACCACAATGAGCAGTTCTTC
CDR3aa: CSASWHHNEQFF

v_gene: TRBV20-1
abundance: many
j_gene: TRBJ2-2
d_gene: -
CDR3nt: TGCAGTGCTCCGGACACCGGGGAGCTGTTTTTT
CDR3aa: CSAPDTGELFF

v_gene: TRBV7-9
abundance: -
j_gene: TRBJ2-2
d_gene: -
CDR3nt: TGTGCCAGCAGCTTAGCGGGGGGTGACACCGGGGAGCTGTTTTTT
CDR3aa: CASSLAGGDTGELFF

v_gene: TRBV5-6
abundance: few
j_gene: TRBJ2-2
d_gene: -
CDR3nt: TGTGCCAGCAGCGACGGGACCGGGGAGCTGTTTTTT
CDR3aa: CASSDGTGELFF

v_gene: TRBV10-3
abundance: few
j_gene: TRBJ2-2
d_gene: TRBD2
CDR3nt: TGTGCCACCAAAGCGGGGGTTGGCACCGGGGAGCTGTTTTTT
CDR3aa: CATKAGVGTGELFF

v_gene: TRBV6-2/TRBV6-3
abundance: -
j_gene: TRBJ2-5
d_gene: -
CDR3nt: TGTGCCAGCACCCACTGGGGGAGCGAGACCCAGTACTTC
CDR3aa: CASTHWGSETQYF

v_gene: TRBV11-1
abundance: few
j_gene: TRBJ2-1
d_gene: -
CDR3nt: TGTGCCAGCAGCTTACGAGTAGCGGTCTCCTACAATGAGCAGTTCTTC
CDR3aa: CASSLRVAVSYNEQFF

v_gene: TRBV20-1
abundance: -
j_gene: TRBJ2-1
d_gene: TRBD1
CDR3nt: TGCAGTGCTTTCGTCCCGTGGACAGGGGGGGACTACAATGAGCAGTTCTTC
CDR3aa: CSAFVPWTGGDYNEQFF

v_gene: TRBV30
abundance: -
j_gene: TRBJ2-2
d_gene: -
CDR3nt: TGTGCCTGGAGTTCCCCCGTGCGGGACGCGAACACCGGGGAGCTGTTTTTT
CDR3aa: CAWSSPVRDANTGELFF

v_gene: TRBV28
abundance: -
j_gene: TRBJ2-7
d_gene: -
CDR3nt: TGTGCCAGCAGTCCGGCGCTTAACTACGAGCAGTACTTC
CDR3aa: CASSPALNYEQYF

v_gene: TRBV29-1
abundance: -
j_gene: TRBJ2-1
d_gene: -
CDR3nt: TGCAGCGTTATATTGGGTGAGCAGTTCTTC
CDR3aa: CSVILGEQFF

v_gene: TRBV5-4
abundance: -
j_gene: TRBJ1-2
d_gene: -
CDR3nt: TGTGCCAGCAGCCCGGGGGTGAGCTATGGCTACACCTTC
CDR3aa: CASSPGVSYGYTF

v_gene: TRBV6-1
abundance: -
j_gene: TRBJ2-3
d_gene: -
CDR3nt: TGTGCCTCGCGCCAGCAAAGCACAGATACGCAGTATTTT
CDR3aa: CASRQQSTDTQYF

v_gene: TRBV4-2
abundance: -
j_gene: TRBJ2-7
d_gene: -
CDR3nt: TGTGCCAGCAGCCAAGATCTTACGCCAACCTACGAGCAGTACTTC
CDR3aa: CASSQDLTPTYEQYF

v_gene: TRBV6-2/TRBV6-3
abundance: many
j_gene: TRBJ2-1
d_gene: -
CDR3nt: TGTGCCAGCAGCCCGGGAGGGACAGGGAGCTACAATGAGCAGTTCTTC
CDR3aa: CASSPGGTGSYNEQFF

v_gene: TRBV28
abundance: few
j_gene: TRBJ2-3
d_gene: -
CDR3nt: TGTGCCAGCAGTTCACAGGGCGGCCCGCAGTATTTT
CDR3aa: CASSSQGGPQYF

v_gene: TRBV19
abundance: many
j_gene: TRBJ1-5
d_gene: -
CDR3nt: TGTGCCAGTAGTAGTCGGACAAGCGGGAGCAATCAGCCCCAGCATTTT
CDR3aa: CASSSRTSGSNQPQHF

v_gene: TRBV2
abundance: -
j_gene: TRBJ1-5
d_gene: -
CDR3nt: TGTGCCAGCCAACAGGGTGAGGTCAATCAGCCCCAGCATTTT
CDR3aa: CASQQGEVNQPQHF

v_gene: TRBV18
abundance: few
j_gene: TRBJ2-7
d_gene: -
CDR3nt: TGTGCCAGCTCACCTAGCGCCGGGACGGGGCGCTACGAGCAGTACTTC
CDR3aa: CASSPSAGTGRYEQYF